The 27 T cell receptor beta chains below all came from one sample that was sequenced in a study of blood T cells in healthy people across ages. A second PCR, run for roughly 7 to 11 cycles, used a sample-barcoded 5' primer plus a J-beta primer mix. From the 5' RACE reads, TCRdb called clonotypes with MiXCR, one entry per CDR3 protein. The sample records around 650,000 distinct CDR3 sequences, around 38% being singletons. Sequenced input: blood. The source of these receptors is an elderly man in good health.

The CDR3 is CASSQGHGAQYF. CDR3 nucleotides: TGTGCCAGCAGCCAAGGCCATGGGGCGCAGTATTTT. The chain is built from TRBV3-1 and TRBJ2-3; the D is unclear. The CDR3 is 12 residues long. Germline CDR1 LGHDT, CDR2 YNNKEL (reference sequence). With 1 base removed from V and 10 bases from J, the gap between germline ends came to 9 bases.

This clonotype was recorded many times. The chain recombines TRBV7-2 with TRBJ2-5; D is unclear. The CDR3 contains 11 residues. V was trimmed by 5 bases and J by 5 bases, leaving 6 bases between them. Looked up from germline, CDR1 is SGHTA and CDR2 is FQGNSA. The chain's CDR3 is CASSRRETQYF. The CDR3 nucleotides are TGTGCCAGCAGCCGCCGCGAGACCCAGTACTTC.

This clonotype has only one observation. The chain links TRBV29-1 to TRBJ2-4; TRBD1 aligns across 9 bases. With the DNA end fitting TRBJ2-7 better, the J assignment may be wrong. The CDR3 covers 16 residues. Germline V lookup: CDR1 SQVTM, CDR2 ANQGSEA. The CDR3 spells CSVERGRGQGAYEQYF. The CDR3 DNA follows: TGCAGCGTTGAGAGGGGCCGGGGACAGGGAGCCTACGAGCAGTACTTC.

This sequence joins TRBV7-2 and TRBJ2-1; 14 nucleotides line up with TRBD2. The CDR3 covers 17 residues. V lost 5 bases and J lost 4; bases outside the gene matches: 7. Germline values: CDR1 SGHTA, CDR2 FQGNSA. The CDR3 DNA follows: TGTGCCAGCAGCCCAGACGGGACTAGCGGGAGATACAATGAGCAGTTCTTC. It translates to CASSPDGTSGRYNEQFF.

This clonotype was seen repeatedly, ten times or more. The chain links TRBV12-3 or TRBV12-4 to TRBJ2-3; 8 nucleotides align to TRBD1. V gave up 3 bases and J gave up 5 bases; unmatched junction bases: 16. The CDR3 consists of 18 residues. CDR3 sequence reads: CASSFDPGQGQGGDTQYF. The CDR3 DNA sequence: TGTGCCAGCAGTTTCGACCCCGGACAGGGCCAAGGAGGAGATACGCAGTATTTT.

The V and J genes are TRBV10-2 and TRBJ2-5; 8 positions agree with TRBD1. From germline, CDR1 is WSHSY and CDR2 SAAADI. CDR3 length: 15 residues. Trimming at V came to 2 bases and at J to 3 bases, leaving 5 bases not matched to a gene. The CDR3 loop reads CASSERTTGEETQYF. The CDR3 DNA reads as TGCGCCAGCAGTGAGCGGACGACAGGGGAAGAGACCCAGTACTTC.

CDR3 nucleotides: TGTGCCAGCAGTGAGGCAGCGACCGCTTATAATTCACCCCTCCACTTT. Its translation: CASSEAATAYNSPLHF. The chain is built from TRBV6-1 and TRBJ1-6; D not certain. V was shortened by 3 bases and J by 4 bases, with 13 bases between the two germline ends. CDR3 length: 16 amino acids. The germline V gene encodes CDR1 MNHNS and CDR2 SASEGT.

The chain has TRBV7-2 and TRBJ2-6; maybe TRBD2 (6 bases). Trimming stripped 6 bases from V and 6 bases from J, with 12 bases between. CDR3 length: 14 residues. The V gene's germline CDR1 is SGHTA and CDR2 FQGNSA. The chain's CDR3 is CASSQGGVANVLTF. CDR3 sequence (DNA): TGTGCCAGCAGTCAAGGCGGGGTGGCCAACGTCCTGACTTTC. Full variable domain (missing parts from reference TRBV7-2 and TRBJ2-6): GAGVSQSPSNKVTEKGKDVELRCDPISGHTALYWYRQSLGQGLEFLIYFQGNSAPDKSGLPSDRFSAERTGGSVSTLTIQRTQQEDSAVYLCASSQGGVANVLTFGAGSRLTVL.

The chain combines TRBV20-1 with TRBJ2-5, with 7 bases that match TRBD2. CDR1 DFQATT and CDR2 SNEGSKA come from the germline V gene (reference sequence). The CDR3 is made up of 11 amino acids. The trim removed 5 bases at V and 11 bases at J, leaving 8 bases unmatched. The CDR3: CSAGSGRKQYF. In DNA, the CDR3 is TGCAGTGCTGGTAGCGGGCGTAAGCAGTACTTC.

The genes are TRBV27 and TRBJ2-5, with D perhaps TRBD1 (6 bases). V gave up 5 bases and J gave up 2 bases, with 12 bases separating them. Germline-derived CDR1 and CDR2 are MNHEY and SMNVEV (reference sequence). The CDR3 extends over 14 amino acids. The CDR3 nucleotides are TGTGCCAGCAGTGTTTTCAGGGGACAAGAGACCCAGTACTTC. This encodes CASSVFRGQETQYF.

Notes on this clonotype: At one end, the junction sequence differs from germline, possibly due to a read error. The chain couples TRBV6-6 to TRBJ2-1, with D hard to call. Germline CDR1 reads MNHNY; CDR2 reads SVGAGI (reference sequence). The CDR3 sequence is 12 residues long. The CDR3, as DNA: TGTGCCAGCAGTCAACTCTACAATGGGCAGTTCTTC. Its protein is CASSQLYNGQFF.

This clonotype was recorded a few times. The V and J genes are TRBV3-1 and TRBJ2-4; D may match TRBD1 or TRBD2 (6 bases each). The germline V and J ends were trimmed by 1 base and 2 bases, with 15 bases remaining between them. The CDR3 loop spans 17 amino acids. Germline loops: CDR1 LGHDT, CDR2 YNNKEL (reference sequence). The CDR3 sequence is CASSQGTKGGTKNIQYF. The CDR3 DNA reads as TGTGCCAGCAGCCAAGGGACCAAGGGGGGAACCAAAAACATTCAGTACTTC.

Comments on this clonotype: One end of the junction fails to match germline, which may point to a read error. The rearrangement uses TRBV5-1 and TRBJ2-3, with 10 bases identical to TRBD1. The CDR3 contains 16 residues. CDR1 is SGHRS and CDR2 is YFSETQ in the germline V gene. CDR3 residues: CVSSLGTGASTDTQYF. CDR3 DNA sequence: TGCGTCAGCAGCTTGGGGACAGGGGCGAGCACAGATACGCAGTATTTT.

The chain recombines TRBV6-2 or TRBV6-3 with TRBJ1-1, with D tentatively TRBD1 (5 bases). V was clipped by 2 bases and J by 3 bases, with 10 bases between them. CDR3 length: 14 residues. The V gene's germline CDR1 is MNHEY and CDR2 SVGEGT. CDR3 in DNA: TGTGCCAGCAGTTACGGGAGACAGCACACTGAAGCTTTCTTT. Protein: CASSYGRQHTEAFF.

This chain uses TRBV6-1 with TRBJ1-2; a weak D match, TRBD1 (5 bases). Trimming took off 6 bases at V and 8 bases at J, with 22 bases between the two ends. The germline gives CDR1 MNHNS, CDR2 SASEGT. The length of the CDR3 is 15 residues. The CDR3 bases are TGTGCCAGCAGCCCCTCCTGGAGGGGAGAGTTCGGCTACACCTTC. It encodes CASSPSWRGEFGYTF.

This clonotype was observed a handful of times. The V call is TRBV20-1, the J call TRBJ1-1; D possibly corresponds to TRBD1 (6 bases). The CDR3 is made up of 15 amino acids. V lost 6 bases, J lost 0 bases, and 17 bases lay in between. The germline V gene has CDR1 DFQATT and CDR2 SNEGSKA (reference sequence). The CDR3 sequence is CSATMDSRLNTEAFF. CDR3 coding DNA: TGCAGTGCAACTATGGACAGTCGCCTGAACACTGAAGCTTTCTTT.

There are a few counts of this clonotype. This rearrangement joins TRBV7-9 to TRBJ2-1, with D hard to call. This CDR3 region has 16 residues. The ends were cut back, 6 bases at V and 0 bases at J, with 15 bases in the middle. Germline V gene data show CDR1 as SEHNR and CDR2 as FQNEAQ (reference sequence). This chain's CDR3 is CASSNQSFSSYNEQFF. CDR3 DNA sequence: TGTGCCAGCAGTAACCAGTCCTTTAGCTCCTACAATGAGCAGTTCTTC.

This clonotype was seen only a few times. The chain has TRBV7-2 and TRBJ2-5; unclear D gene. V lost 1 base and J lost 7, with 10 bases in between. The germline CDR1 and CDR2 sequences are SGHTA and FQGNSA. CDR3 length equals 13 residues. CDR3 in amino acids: CASSLGGPRTQYF. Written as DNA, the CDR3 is TGTGCCAGCAGCTTAGGAGGTCCCCGGACCCAGTACTTC.

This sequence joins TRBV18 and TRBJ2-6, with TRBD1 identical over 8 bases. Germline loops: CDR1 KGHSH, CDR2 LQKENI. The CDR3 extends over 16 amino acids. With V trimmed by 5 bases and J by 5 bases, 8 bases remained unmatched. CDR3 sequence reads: CASSSGQGERANVLTF. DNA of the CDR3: TGTGCCAGCTCAAGTGGACAGGGAGAAAGGGCCAACGTCCTGACTTTC.

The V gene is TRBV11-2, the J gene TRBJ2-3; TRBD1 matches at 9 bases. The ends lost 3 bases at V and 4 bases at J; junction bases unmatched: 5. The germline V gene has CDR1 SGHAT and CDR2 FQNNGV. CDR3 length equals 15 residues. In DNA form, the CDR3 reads TGTGCCAGCAGCTTCACAGGGGGCGTTGCAGATACGCAGTATTTT. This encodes CASSFTGGVADTQYF.

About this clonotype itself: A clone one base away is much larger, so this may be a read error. The CDR3 here is CASSRGGDYEQYF. Written as DNA, the CDR3 is TGTGCCAGCAGTCGCGGGGGGGACTACGAGCAGTACTTC. The chain carries TRBV11-2 and TRBJ2-5, with 9 bases that match TRBD2. The DNA end is more similar to TRBJ2-7, so the J call may be wrong. Germline V gene data show CDR1 as SGHAT and CDR2 as FQNNGV. The CDR3 runs to 13 residues.

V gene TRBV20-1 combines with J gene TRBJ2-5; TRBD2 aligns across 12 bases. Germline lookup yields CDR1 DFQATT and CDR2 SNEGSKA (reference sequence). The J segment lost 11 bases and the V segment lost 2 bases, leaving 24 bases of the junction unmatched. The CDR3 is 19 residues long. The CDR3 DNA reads TGCAGTGCTAGATCGGTAGTGGCTAGCGGGGGGGCGACCAAGCGGGAGCAGTACTTC. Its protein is CSARSVVASGGATKREQYF.

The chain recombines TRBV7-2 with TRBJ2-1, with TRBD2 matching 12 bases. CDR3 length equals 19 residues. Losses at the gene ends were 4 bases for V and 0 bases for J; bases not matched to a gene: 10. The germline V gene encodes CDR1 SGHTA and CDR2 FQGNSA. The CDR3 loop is CASSSTLAGGASSYNEQFF. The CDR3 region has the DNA TGTGCCAGCAGCTCGACACTAGCGGGAGGCGCTAGCTCCTACAATGAGCAGTTCTTC.

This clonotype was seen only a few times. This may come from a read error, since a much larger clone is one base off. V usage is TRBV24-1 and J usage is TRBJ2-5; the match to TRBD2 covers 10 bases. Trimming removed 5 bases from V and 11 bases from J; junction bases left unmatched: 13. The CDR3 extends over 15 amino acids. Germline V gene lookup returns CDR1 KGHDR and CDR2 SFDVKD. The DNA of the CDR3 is TGTGCCACCAGTGTTAGCGGGGGGAACTACAATGAGCAGTACTTC. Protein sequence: CATSVSGGNYNEQYF.

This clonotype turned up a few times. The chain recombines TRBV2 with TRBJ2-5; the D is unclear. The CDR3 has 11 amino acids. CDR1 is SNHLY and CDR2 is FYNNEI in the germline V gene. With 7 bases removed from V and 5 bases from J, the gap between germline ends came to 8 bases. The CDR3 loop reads CASKLMETQYF. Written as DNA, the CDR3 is TGTGCCAGCAAATTGATGGAGACCCAGTACTTC.

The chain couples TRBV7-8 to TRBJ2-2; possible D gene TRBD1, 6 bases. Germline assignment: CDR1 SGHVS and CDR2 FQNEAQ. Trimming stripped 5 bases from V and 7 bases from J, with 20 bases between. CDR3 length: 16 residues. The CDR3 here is CASSLTPGTTGGELFF. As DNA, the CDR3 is TGTGCCAGCAGCCTTACCCCCGGGACAACTGGCGGGGAGCTGTTTTTT.

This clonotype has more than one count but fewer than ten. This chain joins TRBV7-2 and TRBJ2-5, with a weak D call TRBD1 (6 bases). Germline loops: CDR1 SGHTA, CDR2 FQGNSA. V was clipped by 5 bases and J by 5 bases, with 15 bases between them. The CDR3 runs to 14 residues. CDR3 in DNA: TGTGCCAGCAGCCCATGGGCAGGGGACGAGACCCAGTACTTC. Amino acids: CASSPWAGDETQYF.